The entry below describes one T cell receptor beta chain. A much larger clone is a single base away; this may be a read error. CDR1 is SNHLY and CDR2 is FYNNEI in the germline V gene. The CDR3 length is 18 residues. This entry comes from a study of regulatory T cells in long-lasting Graves disease. As for time point: persistent/refractory GD, antithyroid drugs over 5 years with positive TRAb. PBMC-extracted RNA yielded the TCR library. CDR3-region Arm-PCR and iRepertoire HTBI primers produced the TCR beta libraries. TCRdb recomputed calls from the multiplex PCR reads with MiXCR, one row per CDR3 protein. The sample holds 350,000 to 450,000 distinct CDR3 sequences, about 23% seen once.

The source is a woman aged 40 to 49 with Graves disease. This sample comprised peripheral blood mononuclear cells (PBMCs), obtained when the disease was refractory, from a patient treated with antithyroid drugs. This chain connects TRBV2 to TRBJ1-3; TRBD1 agrees at 7 bases. In nucleotides, the CDR3 is TGTGCCAGCAGTCCTACGACTCCTATCAGGGGGACGGGAAACGCCATATATTTT. Its protein is CASSPTTPIRGTGNAIYF.